This T cell receptor beta chain comes out of a study of T cells in Graves' hyperthyroidism and ophthalmopathy. There are a few counts of this clonotype. V gave up 1 base and J gave up 0 bases, with 7 bases separating them. The CDR3 covers 14 residues. The germline gives CDR1 SGHNT, CDR2 YYREEE (reference sequence). The source material, RNA transcripts, was used to amplify TCR beta CDR3 regions. The primer set for the first-round RT-PCR of the TCR CDR3 was HTBI. From the multiplex PCR reads, TCRdb called clonotypes with MiXCR, one entry per CDR3 protein. Counted here are some 350,000 distinct CDR3 sequences, roughly 15% occurring once; the ten biggest clones make up 30% to 35%.

The sequencing input was blood. This chain joins TRBV5-4 and TRBJ1-1; the D is unclear. The receptor was isolated from a woman in her forties with Graves' ophthalmopathy. CDR3 nucleotide sequence: TGTGCCAGCAGCTTGACGGCTTTGAACACTGAAGCTTTCTTT. Amino acids: CASSLTALNTEAFF.